This TCR beta chain was recorded in a study of T-cell reconstitution after alpha-beta-depleted transplantation in children. The study's findings and limits: Day-60 TCRbeta diversity that was high in some patients was derived from surviving recipient T cells and thymic progenitors. The authors attributed T-cell counts and diversity one year after transplant mostly to newly produced T cells. In patients about two months after transplant, alpha-beta T cells reportedly arose from several hundred expanded graft clones.

This clonotype has just a few counts. What it binds is unknown. Unique molecular identifiers were incorporated when the TCRbeta library was constructed. In TCRdb, the PCR reads were re-called with MiXCR into one record per CDR3 protein. The table shows over 200,000 distinct CDR3 sequences, with roughly 8.3% occurring only once. This CDR3 is built from 12 residues. Trimming removed 7 bases from V and 4 bases from J, with 12 bases in between. Germline assignment: CDR1 SQVTM and CDR2 ANQGSEA. The sequencing here drew on PBMCs, mostly from graft donor cells, taken 360 days after TCRalphabeta/CD19-depleted stem cell transplant. This receptor was taken from a male patient between 2 and 10 years old who had a stem cell transplant for acute myeloid leukemia, so the T cells may come from the graft donor. This chain joins TRBV29-1 and TRBJ2-3; D assignment may be TRBD1 or TRBD2 (5 bases each). The CDR3 is CSAGRAADTQYF. The CDR3 nucleotides are TGCAGCGCGGGGCGAGCGGCAGATACGCAGTATTTT.